Below, one T cell receptor beta chain is given with its context. Its matching antigen is unknown. Data came from immunoSEQ multiplex PCR; TCRdb stores just in-frame clones and leaves some out. Here the sample spans approximately 76,000 clones, 80% being singletons. This entry belongs to a study of T cells in localized non-small cell lung cancer. Trimming removed 1 base from V and 0 bases from J, with 14 bases in between. Germline V gives CDR1 SNHLY, CDR2 FYNNEI. The CDR3 extends over 17 amino acids. Study-level points and caveats: Those with higher blood T cell density had longer overall survival.

This receptor was taken from a female donor older than 55 with stage I lung adenocarcinoma. This chain uses TRBV2 with TRBJ2-3, with D unclear. The source material was peripheral blood, sampled before any cancer treatment. The DNA of the CDR3 is TGTGCCAGCAGTGAAGAACGTTTAGGGCTAAGCACAGATACGCAGTATTTT. It is translated as CASSEERLGLSTDTQYF.